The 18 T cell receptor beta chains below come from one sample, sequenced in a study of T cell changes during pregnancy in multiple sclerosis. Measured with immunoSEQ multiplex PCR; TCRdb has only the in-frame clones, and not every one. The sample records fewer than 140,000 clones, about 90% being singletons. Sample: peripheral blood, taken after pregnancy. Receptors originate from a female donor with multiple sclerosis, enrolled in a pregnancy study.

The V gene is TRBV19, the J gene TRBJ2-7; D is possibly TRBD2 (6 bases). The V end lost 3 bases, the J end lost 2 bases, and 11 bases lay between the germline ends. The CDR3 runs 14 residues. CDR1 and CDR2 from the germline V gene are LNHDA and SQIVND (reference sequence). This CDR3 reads CASSIRRGPYEQYF. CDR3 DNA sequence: TGTGCCAGTAGTATCAGGCGGGGCCCCTACGAGCAGTACTTC.

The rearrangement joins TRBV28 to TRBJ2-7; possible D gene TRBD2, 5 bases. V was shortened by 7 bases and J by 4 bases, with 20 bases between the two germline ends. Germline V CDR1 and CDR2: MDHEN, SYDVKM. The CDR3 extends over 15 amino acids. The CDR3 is CASTSSRAGRYEQYF. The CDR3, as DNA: TGTGCCAGCACCTCTTCTAGGGCGGGTCGTTACGAGCAGTACTTC.

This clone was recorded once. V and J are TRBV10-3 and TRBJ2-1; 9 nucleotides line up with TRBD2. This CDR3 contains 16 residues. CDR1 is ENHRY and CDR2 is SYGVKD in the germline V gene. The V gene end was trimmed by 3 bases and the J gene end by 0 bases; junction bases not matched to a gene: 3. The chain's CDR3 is CAISDSGGSSYNEQFF. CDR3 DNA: TGTGCCATCAGTGATAGCGGGGGAAGCTCCTACAATGAGCAGTTCTTC.

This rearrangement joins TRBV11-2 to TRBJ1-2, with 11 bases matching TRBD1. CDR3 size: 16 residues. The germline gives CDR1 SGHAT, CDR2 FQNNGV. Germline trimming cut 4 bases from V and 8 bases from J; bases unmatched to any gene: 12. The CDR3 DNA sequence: TGTGCCAGCAGCTCAATAAAAGGGACAGGGGGTGGCGGCTACACCTTC. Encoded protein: CASSSIKGTGGGGYTF.

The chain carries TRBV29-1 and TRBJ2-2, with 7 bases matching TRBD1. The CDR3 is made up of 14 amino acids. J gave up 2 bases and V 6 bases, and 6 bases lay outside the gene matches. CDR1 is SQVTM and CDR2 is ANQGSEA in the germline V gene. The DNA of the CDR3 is TGCAGCGTGATAGACAGGGTAAACACCGGGGAGCTGTTTTTT. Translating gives CSVIDRVNTGELFF.

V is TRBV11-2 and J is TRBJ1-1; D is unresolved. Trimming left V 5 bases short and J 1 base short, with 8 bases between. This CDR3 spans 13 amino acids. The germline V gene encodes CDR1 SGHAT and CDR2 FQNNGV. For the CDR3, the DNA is TGTGCCAGCAGCCTGAGCCAGAACACTGAAGCTTTCTTT. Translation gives CASSLSQNTEAFF.

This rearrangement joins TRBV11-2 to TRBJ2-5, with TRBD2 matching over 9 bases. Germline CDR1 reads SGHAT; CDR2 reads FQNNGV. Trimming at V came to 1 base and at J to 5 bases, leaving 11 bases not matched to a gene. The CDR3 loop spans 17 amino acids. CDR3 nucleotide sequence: TGTGCCAGCAGCTTAGGCGGGGGGGACCCCAGCTGGGAGACCCAGTACTTC. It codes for CASSLGGGDPSWETQYF.

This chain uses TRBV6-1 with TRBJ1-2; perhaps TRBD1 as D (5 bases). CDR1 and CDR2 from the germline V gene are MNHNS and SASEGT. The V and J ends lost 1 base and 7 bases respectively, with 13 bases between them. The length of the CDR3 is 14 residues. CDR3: CASSEVAGGGGYTF. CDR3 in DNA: TGTGCCAGCAGTGAAGTGGCGGGGGGGGGTGGCTACACCTTC.

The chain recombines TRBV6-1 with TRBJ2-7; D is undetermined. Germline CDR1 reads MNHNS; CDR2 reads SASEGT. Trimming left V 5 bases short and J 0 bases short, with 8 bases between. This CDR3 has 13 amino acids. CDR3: CASSTDISYEQYF. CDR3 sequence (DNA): TGTGCCAGCAGTACTGACATCTCCTACGAGCAGTACTTC.

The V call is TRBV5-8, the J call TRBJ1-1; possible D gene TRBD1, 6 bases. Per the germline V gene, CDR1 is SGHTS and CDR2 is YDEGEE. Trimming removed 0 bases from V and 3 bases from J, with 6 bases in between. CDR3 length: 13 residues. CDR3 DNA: TGTGCCAGCAGCTTGGCAGGGGACACTGAAGCTTTCTTT. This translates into CASSLAGDTEAFF. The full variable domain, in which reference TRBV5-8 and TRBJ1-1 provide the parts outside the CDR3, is EAGVTQSPTHLIKTRGQQATLRCSPISGHTSVYWYQQALGLGLQFLLWYDEGEERNRGNFPPRFSGRQFPNYSSELNVNALELEDSALYLCASSLAGDTEAFFGQGTRLTVV.

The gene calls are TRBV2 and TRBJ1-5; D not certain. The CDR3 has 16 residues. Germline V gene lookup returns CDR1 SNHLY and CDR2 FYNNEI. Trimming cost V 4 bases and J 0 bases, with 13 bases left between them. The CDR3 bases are TGTGCCAGCAGTGGGTTGGGCATTTATAGCAATCAGCCCCAGCATTTT. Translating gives CASSGLGIYSNQPQHF.

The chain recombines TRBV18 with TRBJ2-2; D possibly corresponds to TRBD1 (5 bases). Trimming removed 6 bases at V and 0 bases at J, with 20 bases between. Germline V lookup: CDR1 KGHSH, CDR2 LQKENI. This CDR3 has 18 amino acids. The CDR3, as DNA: TGTGCCAGCTCCCCGAACACAGGAGCTTACGCGAACACCGGGGAGCTGTTTTTT. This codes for CASSPNTGAYANTGELFF.

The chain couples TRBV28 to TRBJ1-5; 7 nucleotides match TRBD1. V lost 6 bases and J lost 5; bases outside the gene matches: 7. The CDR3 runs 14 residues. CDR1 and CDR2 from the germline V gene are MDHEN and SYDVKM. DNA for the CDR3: TGTGCCAGCAGGAAAGGGACAGCGGATCAGCCCCAGCATTTT. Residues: CASRKGTADQPQHF.

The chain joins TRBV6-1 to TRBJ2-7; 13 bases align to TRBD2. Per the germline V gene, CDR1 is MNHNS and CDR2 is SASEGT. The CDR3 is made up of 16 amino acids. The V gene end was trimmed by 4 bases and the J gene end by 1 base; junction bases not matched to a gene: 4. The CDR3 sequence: CASSAPGLAGSYEQYF. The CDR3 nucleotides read TGTGCCAGCAGTGCACCGGGACTAGCGGGATCCTACGAGCAGTACTTC.

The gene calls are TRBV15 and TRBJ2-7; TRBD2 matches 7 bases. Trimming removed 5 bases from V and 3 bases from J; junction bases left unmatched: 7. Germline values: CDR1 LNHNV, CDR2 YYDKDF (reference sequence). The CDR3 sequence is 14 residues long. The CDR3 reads CATSPSGVSYEQYF. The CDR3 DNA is TGTGCCACCAGCCCGAGCGGGGTAAGCTACGAGCAGTACTTC.

The CDR3 nucleotides read TGTGCCAGCAGTGTCCGGGACAGGGGGACCACAGATACGCAGTATTTT. This codes for CASSVRDRGTTDTQYF. This chain connects TRBV6-1 to TRBJ2-3; 11 nucleotides align to TRBD1. The germline CDR1 and CDR2 sequences are MNHNS and SASEGT. CDR3 length: 16 amino acids. Germline trimming cut 4 bases from V and 2 bases from J; bases unmatched to any gene: 5.

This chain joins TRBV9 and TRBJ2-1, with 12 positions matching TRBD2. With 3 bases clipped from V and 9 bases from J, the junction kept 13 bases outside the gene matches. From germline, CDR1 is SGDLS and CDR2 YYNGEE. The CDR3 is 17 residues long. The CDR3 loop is CASSAGTSGSKSAEQFF. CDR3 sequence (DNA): TGTGCCAGCAGCGCCGGGACTAGCGGGTCAAAATCAGCTGAGCAGTTCTTC.

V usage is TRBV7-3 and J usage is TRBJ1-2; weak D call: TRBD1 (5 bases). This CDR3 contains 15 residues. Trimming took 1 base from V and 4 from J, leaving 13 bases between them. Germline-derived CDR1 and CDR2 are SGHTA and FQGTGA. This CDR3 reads CASSLMGGQPYGYTF. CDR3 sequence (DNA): TGTGCCAGCAGCTTAATGGGGGGTCAACCCTATGGCTACACCTTC.